This T cell receptor beta chain was found in a study of OX40 agonist ivuxolimab in advanced cancers. Clones were sequenced by immunoSEQ multiplex PCR, and TCRdb holds only the in-frame ones, with some missing. Among roughly 100,000 clones, approximately 90% were seen once, and the ten largest hold roughly 0.84%. Study outcomes and limitations: There were, on average, more expanded clones in CD8+ T cells than in CD4+.

As to this clone: Its antigen is undetermined.

The source was CD4+ or CD8+ T cells sorted from blood, collected in a trial of the OX40 agonist ivuxolimab. This clonotype originated in an adult with an advanced solid tumor such as melanoma, head and neck, liver or kidney cancer.

The CDR3 coding sequence is TGCGCCAGCAGTCAATCGGTAGGTTGTGGAAACACCATATATTTT. This gives the protein CASSQSVGCGNTIYF. The chain has TRBV23-1 and TRBJ1-3, with D unclear. TRBV23-1 is an ORF for which the function is uncertain. Trimming removed 0 bases at V and 3 bases at J, with 9 bases between. The CDR3 has 15 residues.